These 28 T cell receptor beta chains originate from one sample sequenced in a study of blood T cell repertoires in COVID-19. Assay: immunoSEQ multiplex PCR; the TCRdb copy retains only in-frame clones and omits some. In the table there are fewer than 350,000 clones, about 91% of which are singletons. Sample: PBMCs or T cells enriched from blood (not recorded which). These TCRs come from a middle-aged woman who had recovered from COVID-19.

This clone was counted a single time. V usage is TRBV7-9 and J usage is TRBJ2-1; 12 nucleotides line up with TRBD2. V lost 5 bases to trimming and J lost 1 base; unmatched junction nucleotides: 3. This CDR3 spans 16 amino acids. Germline-derived CDR1 and CDR2 are SEHNR and FQNEAQ (reference sequence). Here the CDR3 DNA reads TGTGCCAGCAGCCGTACTAGCGGGAGGTCCTACAATGAGCAGTTCTTC. It encodes CASSRTSGRSYNEQFF.

The chain combines TRBV7-9 with TRBJ1-4; D is uncertain. Germline CDR1 and CDR2: SEHNR and FQNEAQ (reference sequence). Trimming removed 5 bases at V and 0 bases at J, with 10 bases between. The CDR3 runs to 15 residues. DNA for the CDR3: TGTGCCAGCAGCCTCCGCGGATCAACTAATGAAAAACTGTTTTTT. The encoded protein is CASSLRGSTNEKLFF.

The rearrangement uses TRBV7-2 and TRBJ1-2, with D possibly being TRBD1 (6 bases). This CDR3 spans 13 amino acids. The V end was cut by 1 base, the J end by 4 bases, with 7 bases between. CDR1 and CDR2 (germline): SGHTA, FQGNSA. The CDR3 nucleotides are TGTGCCAGCAGCTTAGAGGGGGTCTATGGCTACACCTTC. It specifies CASSLEGVYGYTF.

The chain combines TRBV15 with TRBJ1-5; possible D gene TRBD1, 6 bases. Trimming removed 5 bases at V and 3 bases at J, with 14 bases between. Per germline, CDR1 LNHNV and CDR2 YYDKDF (reference sequence). The CDR3 consists of 15 residues. CDR3 protein: CATSGGGVFNQPQHF. DNA of the CDR3: TGTGCCACCAGCGGGGGGGGCGTGTTCAATCAGCCCCAGCATTTT. The full variable domain, with the rest looked up from reference TRBV15 and TRBJ1-5, is DAMVIQNPRYQVTQFGKPVTLSCSQTLNHNVMYWYQQKSSQAPKLLFHYYDKDFNNEADTPDNFQSRRPNTSFCFLDIRSPGLGDTAMYLCATSGGGVFNQPQHFGDGTRLSIL.

V is TRBV18 and J is TRBJ1-3, with a tentative D call TRBD1 (5 bases). V was clipped by 2 bases and J by 2 bases, with 13 bases between them. CDR1 is KGHSH and CDR2 is LQKENI in the germline V gene. This CDR3 comprises 16 residues. The CDR3 is CASSPSGGRTGNTIYF. In DNA form, the CDR3 reads TGTGCCAGCTCACCATCGGGGGGAAGGACTGGAAACACCATATATTTT.

The rearrangement uses TRBV19 and TRBJ2-7; a possible D gene is TRBD2 (5 bases). Germline assignment: CDR1 LNHDA and CDR2 SQIVND (reference sequence). The CDR3 totals 13 residues. V dropped 7 bases and J dropped 1 base, with 11 bases sitting between them. CDR3 in DNA: TGTGCCAGTAACTCGGGGAAATCCTACGAGCAGTACTTC. This encodes CASNSGKSYEQYF.

Comment on this clone: This sample includes further DNA sequences coding for the same CDR3. This chain joins TRBV7-3 and TRBJ2-1; tentative D call: TRBD1 (5 bases). Germline V gives CDR1 SGHTA, CDR2 FQGTGA. The ends were cut back, 1 base at V and 0 bases at J, with 7 bases in the middle. The CDR3 is 15 amino acids. The CDR3 protein is CASSLNQGSYNEQFF. The CDR3 DNA follows: TGTGCCAGCAGCTTAAACCAGGGCTCCTACAATGAGCAGTTCTTC.

The chain is built from TRBV24-1 and TRBJ2-1; 7 bases match TRBD1. The CDR3 length is 18 residues. CDR1 KGHDR and CDR2 SFDVKD come from the germline V gene. Germline trimming cut 2 bases from V and 0 bases from J; bases unmatched to any gene: 9. Here the CDR3 DNA reads TGTGCCACCAGTGATTCCCCAGGGGGACCCAGCTCCTACAATGAGCAGTTCTTC. Translation: CATSDSPGGPSSYNEQFF.

This clone was counted once. The chain recombines TRBV27 with TRBJ2-1, with 10 bases matching TRBD2. The CDR3 sequence is 16 residues long. Germline trimming cut 5 bases from V and 4 bases from J; bases unmatched to any gene: 8. Germline V gene data show CDR1 as MNHEY and CDR2 as SMNVEV (reference sequence). Here the CDR3 DNA reads TGTGCCAGCAGTACATATAGCGGGAGGATATACAATGAGCAGTTCTTC. It translates to CASSTYSGRIYNEQFF.

The chain is built from TRBV7-2 and TRBJ2-7, with TRBD2 identical over 8 bases. The CDR3 is 15 residues long. Trimming at V came to 3 bases and at J to 1 base, leaving 5 bases not matched to a gene. The germline gives CDR1 SGHTA, CDR2 FQGNSA. CDR3 sequence reads: CASSFAGGQSYEQYF. The CDR3 DNA is TGTGCCAGCAGCTTTGCGGGGGGACAATCCTACGAGCAGTACTTC.

The J gene is TRBJ2-1, the V gene TRBV2, with 11 bases that match TRBD2. With 7 bases clipped from V and 10 bases from J, the junction kept 12 bases outside the gene matches. CDR1 is SNHLY, CDR2 FYNNEI, per germline. CDR3 length: 15 amino acids. The CDR3 loop is CASTPTRGLAEEQFF. CDR3 bases: TGTGCCAGCACCCCAACAAGGGGACTAGCGGAGGAGCAGTTCTTC.

Comments on this clone: This CDR3 is also generated by other DNA sequences in the sample. The gene calls are TRBV7-2 and TRBJ2-3, with 10 bases matching TRBD1. CDR1 SGHTA and CDR2 FQGNSA come from the germline V gene. The CDR3 is made up of 15 amino acids. V gave up 4 bases and J gave up 2 bases; unmatched junction bases: 3. As DNA, the CDR3 is TGTGCCAGCAGCTCCGACAGGGGGCTCACAGATACGCAGTATTTT. Amino acid sequence: CASSSDRGLTDTQYF.

In its sample, this clone was seen once. The CDR3 DNA reads as TGTGCCAGTAGTGAGCAGCGACAGGGTTATGGCTACACCTTC. Its translation: CASSEQRQGYGYTF. The rearrangement uses TRBV19 and TRBJ1-2; TRBD1 matches at 7 bases. V shed 5 bases, J shed 5 bases, and the junction held 8 bases outside the gene matches. Germline V lookup: CDR1 LNHDA, CDR2 SQIVND (reference sequence). This CDR3 comprises 14 residues.

J is TRBJ2-3 and V is TRBV29-1, with a tentative D call TRBD1 (6 bases). The CDR3 extends over 16 amino acids. V gave up 2 bases and J gave up 10 bases, with 25 bases separating them. Germline lookup yields CDR1 SQVTM and CDR2 ANQGSEA. The CDR3 region is CSVEWSTGSPWSPQYF. DNA for the CDR3: TGCAGCGTTGAATGGTCGACAGGTTCCCCCTGGTCGCCGCAGTATTTT.

This clone has a single count. The J gene is TRBJ2-7, the V gene TRBV19; 7 positions match TRBD1. The CDR3 totals 14 residues. V shed 6 bases, J shed 3 bases, and the junction held 8 bases outside the gene matches. CDR1 is LNHDA and CDR2 is SQIVND in the germline V gene (reference sequence). The CDR3: CASRTTGWGYEQYF. DNA for the CDR3: TGTGCCAGTAGGACGACAGGGTGGGGCTACGAGCAGTACTTC.

The chain combines TRBV24-1 with TRBJ1-2; TRBD1 matches at 9 bases. The CDR3 is 16 amino acids. J lost 7 bases, V lost 3 bases, and 11 bases had no gene match. From germline, CDR1 is KGHDR and CDR2 SFDVKD. The CDR3 DNA reads as TGTGCCACCAGTGATACCGGGACAGGGTTGTCGGGTGGCTACACCTTC. This translates into CATSDTGTGLSGGYTF.

As regards this clone: Other DNA sequences in the same sample also yield this CDR3. The gene calls are TRBV28 and TRBJ1-2; D gene ambiguous. The CDR3 extends over 12 amino acids. Per germline, CDR1 MDHEN and CDR2 SYDVKM. Trimming took off 3 bases at V and 4 bases at J, with 6 bases between the two ends. The CDR3 nucleotides are TGTGCCAGCAGTTTCGGCGGCTATGGCTACACCTTC. Translated, it gives CASSFGGYGYTF.

The CDR3, as DNA: TGTGCCATCAGTGCGGGACTAGTAAACAATGAGCAGTTCTTC. Translated, it gives CAISAGLVNNEQFF. V gene TRBV10-3 combines with J gene TRBJ2-1, with 8 bases aligning to TRBD2. Germline V gene lookup returns CDR1 ENHRY and CDR2 SYGVKD. V gave up 4 bases and J gave up 5 bases; unmatched junction bases: 4. The CDR3 extends over 14 amino acids.

CDR3 bases: TGCGCCAGCAGCGGGGCGGGGGGTAATCAGCCCCAGCATTTT. Residues: CASSGAGGNQPQHF. The rearrangement uses TRBV4-1 and TRBJ1-5; a possible D gene is TRBD1 (5 bases). Trimming took 5 bases from V and 4 from J, leaving 12 bases between them. The CDR3 is 14 amino acids. In germline, CDR1 is MGHRA, CDR2 YSYEKL.

Comment on this clone: The same CDR3 also results from other DNA sequences found in this sample. The CDR3 protein is CASSLGLAGAYEQYF. The CDR3 DNA reads as TGTGCCAGCAGCTTGGGACTAGCGGGGGCTTACGAGCAGTACTTC. The gene calls are TRBV5-4 and TRBJ2-7, with TRBD2 matching over 12 bases. With V trimmed by 0 bases and J by 4 bases, 2 bases remained unmatched. This CDR3 spans 15 amino acids. Germline V lookup: CDR1 SGHNT, CDR2 YYREEE (reference sequence).

The J gene is TRBJ1-2, the V gene TRBV19; 7 bases match TRBD1. The CDR3 length is 13 residues. J gave up 2 bases and V 8 bases, and 5 bases lay outside the gene matches. Germline lookup yields CDR1 LNHDA and CDR2 SQIVND (reference sequence). This CDR3 is CASGRQGNYGYTF. The CDR3 DNA follows: TGTGCCAGTGGAAGACAGGGAAACTATGGCTACACCTTC.

This sequence joins TRBV28 and TRBJ1-5; 10 bases are a match to TRBD1. This CDR3 spans 15 amino acids. V was clipped by 6 bases and J by 4 bases; unmatched bases: 6. Looked up from germline, CDR1 is MDHEN and CDR2 is SYDVKM. CDR3 nucleotide sequence: TGTGCCAGCAGATCCGGACAGGGGGTAAATCAGCCCCAGCATTTT. Protein sequence: CASRSGQGVNQPQHF.

The CDR3 protein is CASSPRTGDNEQFF. In DNA form, the CDR3 reads TGTGCCAGCTCACCACGGACAGGGGACAATGAGCAGTTCTTC. The chain employs TRBV18 and TRBJ2-1; TRBD1 agrees at 9 bases. This CDR3 has 14 residues. Germline assignment: CDR1 KGHSH and CDR2 LQKENI. V was pared by 1 base and J by 5 bases, with 0 bases of the junction left unmatched.

This sequence joins TRBV10-3 and TRBJ2-3; perhaps TRBD1 as D (6 bases). Trimming removed 7 bases from V and 2 bases from J, with 10 bases in between. Germline CDR1 and CDR2: ENHRY and SYGVKD. The CDR3 length is 13 residues. In DNA form, the CDR3 reads TGTGCCATCAATCAGGGGACCACAGATACGCAGTATTTT. It specifies CAINQGTTDTQYF.

CDR3 coding DNA: TGTGCCAGCAGCTTACCCCTACGGCAAGCGGGAGGGCTGTACAATGAGCAGTTCTTC. As protein: CASSLPLRQAGGLYNEQFF. This rearrangement joins TRBV11-3 to TRBJ2-1, with 10 bases identical to TRBD2. This CDR3 region has 19 residues. Trimming removed 2 bases from V and 4 bases from J; junction bases left unmatched: 14. Germline V gene sequence: CDR1 SGHNT, CDR2 YENEEA.

V usage is TRBV19 and J usage is TRBJ2-2, with a possible D match to TRBD2 (6 bases). Trimming took off 4 bases at V and 6 bases at J, with 12 bases between the two ends. CDR1 LNHDA and CDR2 SQIVND come from the germline V gene (reference sequence). The CDR3 runs to 14 residues. Written as DNA, the CDR3 is TGTGCCAGTAGTAGGCGGGACCTAGCCGGGGAGCTGTTTTTT. The encoded protein is CASSRRDLAGELFF.

The CDR3: CASSSYFTATWAGGRNEQFF. The DNA for the CDR3 is TGTGCCAGCAGTTCTTATTTTACCGCCACCTGGGCGGGAGGGCGGAATGAGCAGTTCTTC. The chain joins TRBV27 to TRBJ2-1; 9 nucleotides line up with TRBD2. This CDR3 spans 20 amino acids. The V gene's germline CDR1 is MNHEY and CDR2 SMNVEV (reference sequence). V dropped 4 bases and J dropped 7; count of bases not matched to a gene: 23.

The genes are TRBV19 and TRBJ1-1; D is ambiguous. The V gene lost 5 bases and the J gene lost 2 bases, with 6 bases spanning the gap. The CDR3 is 12 residues long. Germline CDR1 reads LNHDA; CDR2 reads SQIVND (reference sequence). The CDR3 nucleotides are TGTGCCAGTAGTCGAGGAAACACTGAAGCTTTCTTT. Its translation is CASSRGNTEAFF.